These 30 T cell receptor beta chains were all obtained from the same sample, sequenced in a study of human thymus T cells. The thymus was resected at corrective cardiac surgery. The method was immunoSEQ multiplex PCR; TCRdb's version includes in-frame clones alone and lacks a portion of them. The data hold more than 70,000 clones, with approximately 96% observed a single time. Sequencing was done on a sample of thymus tissue. The source is a boy under three years old with a congenital heart defect but otherwise immunologically healthy.

The V gene is TRBV7-2, the J gene TRBJ1-4; D might be TRBD1 (5 bases). Germline CDR1 is SGHTA and CDR2 is FQGNSA. The CDR3 is 17 amino acids. Between the trimmed V and J ends, which lost 5 bases and 3 bases, there was a span of 19 bases. The CDR3 loop reads CASSPQGTVGSNEKLFF. CDR3 nucleotide sequence: TGTGCCAGCAGCCCCCAGGGAACAGTCGGTTCTAATGAAAAACTGTTTTTT.

This clone was counted once. CDR3 sequence reads: CASSVRDRGRDTQYF. CDR3 in DNA: TGCGCCAGCAGCGTCCGGGACAGGGGGCGGGATACGCAGTATTTT. The chain is built from TRBV5-1 and TRBJ2-3; TRBD1 agrees at 12 bases. CDR3 length: 15 residues. Germline V gene sequence: CDR1 SGHRS, CDR2 YFSETQ. Trimming cost V 4 bases and J 6 bases; bases outside gene matches: 6.

The chain carries TRBV12-5 and TRBJ1-5; TRBD1 matches 8 bases. The CDR3 is 22 amino acids. V lost 1 base and J lost 5; bases outside the gene matches: 25. Germline assignment: CDR1 LGHNT and CDR2 FRNRAP. The CDR3 DNA reads as TGTGCTAGTGGTTTGGATACTGGTCGGCAGGGGGCGAACCCCTGTGCAGATCAGCCCCAGCATTTT. Translated, it gives CASGLDTGRQGANPCADQPQHF.

This clone was counted once. The CDR3 sequence is CASSIQWDLAFSNQPQHF. The CDR3 bases are TGTGCCAGCAGTATCCAGTGGGACTTGGCTTTTAGCAATCAGCCCCAGCATTTT. The gene calls are TRBV28 and TRBJ1-5; D is perhaps TRBD1 (5 bases). The CDR3 is 18 amino acids. V dropped 5 bases and J dropped 0 bases, with 20 bases sitting between them. CDR1 and CDR2 (germline): MDHEN, SYDVKM.

This clone has a single count. The V call is TRBV4-1, the J call TRBJ2-2, with 14 bases that match TRBD2. The CDR3 contains 16 residues. With V trimmed by 3 bases and J by 7 bases, 4 bases remained unmatched. CDR1 and CDR2 from the germline V gene are MGHRA and YSYEKL. The CDR3 protein is CASSQGLAGDLGELFF. The CDR3 bases are TGCGCCAGCAGCCAGGGACTAGCGGGGGATCTCGGGGAGCTGTTTTTT.

J is TRBJ1-1 and V is TRBV30; D is ambiguous. This CDR3 spans 15 amino acids. The V gene's germline CDR1 is GTSNPN and CDR2 SVGIG (reference sequence). The V gene lost 3 bases and the J gene lost 3 bases, with 17 bases spanning the gap. The CDR3 nucleotides read TGTGCCTGGAGAGTTTTCAGGTTTAAGGACACTGAAGCTTTCTTT. Protein sequence: CAWRVFRFKDTEAFF.

The rearrangement links TRBV6-5 to TRBJ2-7, with D possibly matching TRBD2 (5 bases). The germline gives CDR1 MNHEY, CDR2 SVGAGI. V was clipped by 8 bases and J by 0 bases, with 11 bases between them. The CDR3 is 13 residues long. CDR3 amino acids: CASGRGNSYEQYF. The CDR3 nucleotides are TGTGCCAGCGGAAGAGGGAACTCCTACGAGCAGTACTTC.

This chain joins TRBV28 and TRBJ2-7, with 11 bases fitting TRBD2. Germline CDR1 is MDHEN and CDR2 is SYDVKM. The CDR3 is 15 residues long. With V trimmed by 6 bases and J by 1 base, 5 bases remained unmatched. This CDR3 reads CASRVGLAGSYEQYF. CDR3 DNA: TGTGCCAGCAGGGTAGGACTAGCGGGTTCCTACGAGCAGTACTTC.

The CDR3 loop reads CASSSTSGGRNTQYF. The CDR3 coding sequence is TGTGCCAGCAGCTCGACTAGCGGGGGGAGGAATACGCAGTATTTT. The V gene is TRBV5-4, the J gene TRBJ2-3; 13 bases line up with TRBD2. This CDR3 has 15 amino acids. The germline CDR1 and CDR2 sequences are SGHNT and YYREEE (reference sequence). V shed 3 bases, J shed 7 bases, and the junction held 5 bases outside the gene matches.

The rearrangement links TRBV27 to TRBJ2-3; D possibly matches TRBD1 or TRBD2 (5 bases each). The CDR3 consists of 19 residues. Between the trimmed V and J ends, which lost 0 bases and 1 base, there was a span of 20 bases. Germline lookup yields CDR1 MNHEY and CDR2 SMNVEV (reference sequence). CDR3 nucleotides: TGTGCCAGCAGTTTATCAACCCCCCGGGGACGGAGCCGCACAGATACGCAGTATTTT. Translation gives CASSLSTPRGRSRTDTQYF.

V and J are TRBV10-3 and TRBJ2-3, with D possibly being TRBD1 or TRBD2 (5 bases each). The CDR3 extends over 17 amino acids. V dropped 6 bases and J dropped 2 bases, with 21 bases sitting between them. Germline V gene data show CDR1 as ENHRY and CDR2 as SYGVKD. The CDR3 spells CAISDIRDPQFTDTQYF. The CDR3 DNA reads as TGTGCCATCAGCGACATCCGGGACCCGCAGTTCACAGATACGCAGTATTTT.

The table lists this clone with a count of one. This chain links TRBV29-1 with TRBJ1-4; perhaps TRBD1 as D (6 bases). Germline V gives CDR1 SQVTM, CDR2 ANQGSEA. The CDR3 consists of 16 residues. The ends were cut back, 4 bases at V and 7 bases at J, with 22 bases in the middle. CDR3 amino acids: CSVVVAGDTLGEKLFF. Here the CDR3 DNA reads TGCAGCGTTGTGGTTGCCGGGGACACCCTCGGTGAAAAACTGTTTTTT.

This chain uses TRBV27 with TRBJ2-7, with 9 bases aligning to TRBD2. Trimming took 4 bases from V and 5 from J; bases not matched to a gene: 6. Germline CDR1 is MNHEY and CDR2 is SMNVEV (reference sequence). The CDR3 covers 14 residues. CDR3 DNA: TGTGCCAGCAGTTCCCGTAGCGGGAGCGACGAGCAGTACTTC. Protein product: CASSSRSGSDEQYF.

This clone occurred a few times. The chain uses TRBV27 and TRBJ1-5; possibly TRBD1 for D (6 bases). V was trimmed by 4 bases and J by 5 bases, leaving 12 bases between them. Germline V gives CDR1 MNHEY, CDR2 SMNVEV (reference sequence). The CDR3 has 14 amino acids. The CDR3 DNA follows: TGTGCCAGCAGTTACGACAGGACTTATCAGCCCCAGCATTTT. As protein: CASSYDRTYQPQHF.

The gene calls are TRBV6-5 and TRBJ2-7, with a weak D call TRBD1 (5 bases). The CDR3 extends over 11 amino acids. CDR1 MNHEY and CDR2 SVGAGI come from the germline V gene. Trimming took off 10 bases at V and 6 bases at J, with 13 bases between the two ends. The CDR3 DNA follows: TGTGCCACCAGGGCCCCTCGCGAGCAGTACTTC. As protein: CATRAPREQYF.

The V call is TRBV27, the J call TRBJ2-4, with D possibly being TRBD1 (6 bases). The CDR3 extends over 15 amino acids. V was trimmed by 5 bases and J by 2 bases, leaving 13 bases between them. Germline V gene data show CDR1 as MNHEY and CDR2 as SMNVEV (reference sequence). DNA for the CDR3: TGTGCCAGCAGTCTATTAGGGGGAACCAAAAACATTCAGTACTTC. This encodes CASSLLGGTKNIQYF.

On this clone: Other DNA variants within this sample encode the same CDR3. The rearrangement uses TRBV28 and TRBJ1-1, with 8 bases lining up with TRBD1. V lost 2 bases to trimming and J lost 1 base; unmatched junction nucleotides: 0. The CDR3 spans 14 residues. Germline lookup yields CDR1 MDHEN and CDR2 SYDVKM. For the CDR3, the DNA is TGTGCCAGCAGTTTAGGACAGGGGAACACTGAAGCTTTCTTT. Translating it yields CASSLGQGNTEAFF.

J is TRBJ2-5 and V is TRBV7-9, with TRBD2 matching over 8 bases. J gave up 5 bases and V 2 bases, and 10 bases lay outside the gene matches. Germline CDR1 and CDR2: SEHNR and FQNEAQ (reference sequence). CDR3 length: 16 residues. The CDR3 here is CASSLPTSAPRETQYF. The CDR3 DNA reads as TGTGCCAGCAGCTTACCGACTAGCGCCCCTCGGGAGACCCAGTACTTC.

The chain recombines TRBV27 with TRBJ1-1, with TRBD1 as a possible D gene (6 bases). The CDR3 is 14 residues long. The ends were cut back, 0 bases at V and 10 bases at J, with 15 bases in the middle. Germline V lookup: CDR1 MNHEY, CDR2 SMNVEV (reference sequence). CDR3 sequence: CASSLSREIGGAFF. CDR3 DNA sequence: TGTGCCAGCAGTTTATCGAGGGAGATAGGGGGAGCTTTCTTT.

The DNA for the CDR3 is TGTGCCAGCAGCCAAGATCGTCGGCTAGCGGGAGGGGAGCAGTACTTC. It is translated as CASSQDRRLAGGEQYF. This chain joins TRBV4-2 and TRBJ2-7; 12 bases line up with TRBD2. There are 16 residues in the CDR3. Germline V gives CDR1 LGHNA, CDR2 YNFKEQ. With 0 bases clipped from V and 7 bases from J, the junction kept 7 bases outside the gene matches.

The genes are TRBV6-1 and TRBJ2-7; a weak D match, TRBD1 (5 bases). This CDR3 contains 16 residues. Germline CDR1 is MNHNS and CDR2 is SASEGT. The V gene lost 2 bases and the J gene lost 1 base, with 15 bases spanning the gap. The CDR3 loop reads CASSEIAGWLSYEQYF. As DNA, the CDR3 is TGTGCCAGCAGTGAAATCGCAGGGTGGTTATCCTACGAGCAGTACTTC.

This clone was seen once. The V and J genes are TRBV11-2 and TRBJ2-1, with a possible D match to TRBD1 (6 bases). This CDR3 is built from 14 residues. Looked up from germline, CDR1 is SGHAT and CDR2 is FQNNGV. V gave up 1 base and J gave up 5 bases, with 9 bases separating them. The CDR3 coding sequence is TGTGCCAGCAGCTTAGTGGGGGCCCACAATGAGCAGTTCTTC. Its protein is CASSLVGAHNEQFF.

This chain joins TRBV19 and TRBJ1-4; unclear D gene. Germline lookup yields CDR1 LNHDA and CDR2 SQIVND (reference sequence). Trimming took 5 bases from V and 8 from J, leaving 12 bases between them. This CDR3 spans 13 amino acids. For the CDR3, the DNA is TGTGCCAGTAGTCCCCGTTCGGTCGAAAAACTGTTTTTT. Its protein is CASSPRSVEKLFF.

The CDR3 sequence: CAWSDITWDTRANVLTF. The CDR3 DNA reads as TGTGCCTGGAGCGACATAACCTGGGACACCCGGGCCAACGTCCTGACTTTC. The chain carries TRBV30 and TRBJ2-6; tentative D call: TRBD1 (6 bases). The CDR3 runs to 17 residues. V lost 3 bases, J lost 5 bases, and 20 bases lay in between. Germline V gene sequence: CDR1 GTSNPN, CDR2 SVGIG (reference sequence).

The chain employs TRBV5-1 and TRBJ2-1; TRBD2 aligns across 8 bases. Germline V CDR1 and CDR2: SGHRS, YFSETQ. V was clipped by 5 bases and J by 2 bases; unmatched bases: 6. This CDR3 comprises 15 residues. The CDR3 DNA reads TGCGCCAGCAGTCTTTTACTAGCGGCCTACAATGAGCAGTTCTTC. It specifies CASSLLLAAYNEQFF. The variable domain in full, completed from reference TRBV5-1 and TRBJ2-1, reads KAGVTQTPRYLIKTRGQQVTLSCSPISGHRSVSWYQQTPGQGLQFLFEYFSETQRNKGNFPGRFSGRQFSNSRSEMNVSTLELGDSALYLCASSLLLAAYNEQFFGPGTRLTVL.

The chain joins TRBV4-1 to TRBJ2-7; TRBD2 matches at 15 bases. CDR3 size: 18 residues. Germline lookup yields CDR1 MGHRA and CDR2 YSYEKL. V lost 0 bases, J lost 6 bases, and 9 bases stayed unmatched. The chain's CDR3 is CASSQDPGLAGGPVEQYF. CDR3 sequence (DNA): TGCGCCAGCAGCCAAGATCCCGGACTAGCGGGAGGGCCGGTCGAGCAGTACTTC.

The chain links TRBV28 to TRBJ2-3, with TRBD2 matching over 11 bases. This CDR3 is built from 20 residues. Germline loops: CDR1 MDHEN, CDR2 SYDVKM. The ends lost 6 bases at V and 0 bases at J; junction bases unmatched: 17. This CDR3 reads CASSNGVAGGPTMSTDTQYF. For the CDR3, the DNA is TGTGCCAGCAGCAATGGAGTAGCGGGAGGGCCCACTATGAGCACAGATACGCAGTATTTT.

The V call is TRBV28, the J call TRBJ1-1, with D possibly matching TRBD1 (6 bases). The germline V and J ends were trimmed by 2 bases and 3 bases, with 22 bases remaining between them. This CDR3 has 18 residues. Germline CDR1 is MDHEN and CDR2 is SYDVKM. The CDR3: CASSLPGQRSGGDTEAFF. The CDR3 DNA reads as TGTGCCAGCAGTTTACCGGGACAAAGGTCGGGGGGGGACACTGAAGCTTTCTTT.

The chain recombines TRBV11-2 with TRBJ2-3; 8 bases align to TRBD2. The J segment lost 0 bases and the V segment lost 5 bases, leaving 13 bases of the junction unmatched. The germline gives CDR1 SGHAT, CDR2 FQNNGV. This CDR3 is built from 18 residues. The CDR3 region has the DNA TGTGCCAGCAGCCCCCGAGGACTAGCCCTCTACAGCACAGATACGCAGTATTTT. This translates into CASSPRGLALYSTDTQYF.

The chain couples TRBV10-2 to TRBJ1-5; D uncertain. Trimming stripped 0 bases from V and 3 bases from J, with 6 bases between. The CDR3 runs to 14 residues. Germline values: CDR1 WSHSY, CDR2 SAAADI. The CDR3 bases are TGCGCCAGCAGTGAGTCGAGCCTCAATCAGCCCCAGCATTTT. Translated: CASSESSLNQPQHF.